The T cell receptor (beta chain) described here comes from a study of T cell responses to AZD1222 COVID-19 vaccine. The study, taken as a whole, reports: There were vaccine-associated CD4 TCRs across spike, dominant at 160-218 and 743-854. The study found Spike-specific TCR breadth and depth rose after two AZD1222 doses. The sample set comprised mostly white British donors with more females, and clonal diversity was possibly underestimated.

The ends were cut back, 6 bases at V and 0 bases at J, with 9 bases in the middle. The V gene's germline CDR1 is SEHNR and CDR2 FQNEAQ (reference sequence). This CDR3 has 14 residues. Second doses at about 4 or about 12 weeks were pooled. This clone was observed a few times. The target antigen is unknown. Clones were read by immunoSEQ multiplex PCR, and TCRdb kept only the in-frame ones, dropping some. The profile covers 75,000 to 90,000 clones, with 92% appearing a single time and under 5% taken by the ten largest. The source is an adult who received the AZD1222 COVID-19 vaccine. The chain couples TRBV7-9 to TRBJ1-3; tentative D call: TRBD1 (5 bases). The sample consisted of peripheral blood, taken 28 days after the second AZD1222 dose. The CDR3 loop is CASRGPGSGNTIYF. In nucleotides, the CDR3 is TGTGCCAGCAGGGGACCGGGCTCTGGAAACACCATATATTTT.